This TCR beta chain derives from a study of blood T cell repertoires in COVID-19. The CDR3 contains 14 residues. Trimming removed 0 bases from V and 8 bases from J, with 13 bases in between. Germline loops: CDR1 SGHDN, CDR2 FVKESK. TCRdb's copy holds only in-frame clones and misses some; the assay was immunoSEQ multiplex PCR. The sample contains some 240,000 clones, more than 75% of which appear only once. Sequencing input: PBMCs or T cells enriched from blood (not recorded which). The rearrangement uses TRBV14 and TRBJ1-1, with D perhaps TRBD1 (5 bases). The receptor was derived from a woman in her forties or fifties who had been exposed to COVID-19. This CDR3 reads CASSQDWGRGEAFF. CDR3 in DNA: TGTGCCAGCAGCCAAGATTGGGGAAGGGGAGAAGCTTTCTTT.